This T cell receptor beta chain is from a study of human T cells and chemical hapten exposure. Background on the study: There were per-sample TCR yield variations, arising mainly from small pooled library volume differences.

This clonotype came up a few times. The antigen remains unidentified. Whole-study results and caveats: DPC sensitization produced no change in TCRs with frequency above 1 in 1000.

Sample time point: healthy volunteer bleed at 6 weeks. Blood, whole and unfractionated, served as the source for total RNA extraction. The V and J ends lost 2 bases and 8 bases, in that order; junction bases with no gene match: 1. The CDR3 loop spans 12 amino acids. CDR1 MNHNY and CDR2 SVGAGI come from the germline V gene (reference sequence). The library gave individual cDNA molecules unique molecular identifiers. Under the authors' procedure: A per-sample median of about 95,000 TCRs was observed, with counts ranging from about 23,224 to 690,600. A single record per CDR3 protein comes from TCRdb applying MiXCR to the RACE reads. TCRdb's processing, not the authors', yielded these V and J calls. Of tens of thousands of distinct CDR3 sequences listed, roughly 5% were seen once; the top ten hold 13%.

The receptor was derived from a human donor in good health. Some clones in this sample may be carry-over from other donors' samples. The sequencing sample was made of whole blood. V usage is TRBV6-6 and J usage is TRBJ1-2, with TRBD1 matching over 8 bases. CDR3 residues: CASSYQGAGYTF. The CDR3 DNA reads TGTGCCAGCAGTTACCAGGGGGCAGGCTACACCTTC.